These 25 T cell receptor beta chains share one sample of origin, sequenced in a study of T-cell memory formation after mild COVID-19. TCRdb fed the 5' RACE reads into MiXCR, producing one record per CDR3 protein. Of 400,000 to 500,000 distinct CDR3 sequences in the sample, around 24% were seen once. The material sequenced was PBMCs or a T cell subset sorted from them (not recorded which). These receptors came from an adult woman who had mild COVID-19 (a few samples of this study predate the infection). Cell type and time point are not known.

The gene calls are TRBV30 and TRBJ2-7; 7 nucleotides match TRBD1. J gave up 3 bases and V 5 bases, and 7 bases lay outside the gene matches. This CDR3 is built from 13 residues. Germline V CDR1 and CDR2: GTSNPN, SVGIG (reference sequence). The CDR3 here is CAWGGQAYYEQYF. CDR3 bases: TGTGCCTGGGGAGGACAGGCTTACTACGAGCAGTACTTC. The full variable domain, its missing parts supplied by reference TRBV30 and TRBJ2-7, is SQTIHQWPATLVQPVGSPLSLECTVEGTSNPNLYWYRQAAGRGLQLLFYSVGIGQISSEVPQNLSASRPQDRQFILSSKKLLLSDSGFYLCAWGGQAYYEQYFGPGTRLTVT.

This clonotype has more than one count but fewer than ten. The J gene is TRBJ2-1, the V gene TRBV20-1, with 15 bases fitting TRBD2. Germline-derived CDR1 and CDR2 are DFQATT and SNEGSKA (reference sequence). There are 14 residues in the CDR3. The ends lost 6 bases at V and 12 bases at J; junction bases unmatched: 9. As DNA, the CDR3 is TGCAGTGCAGCCGGGACTAGCGGGAGGCAGGGGCAGTTCTTC. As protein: CSAAGTSGRQGQFF.

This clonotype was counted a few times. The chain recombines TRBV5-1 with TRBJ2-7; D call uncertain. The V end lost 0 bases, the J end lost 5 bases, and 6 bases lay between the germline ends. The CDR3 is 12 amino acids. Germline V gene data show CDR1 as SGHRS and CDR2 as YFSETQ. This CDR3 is CASSLATNEQYF. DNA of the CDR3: TGCGCCAGCAGCTTGGCCACAAACGAGCAGTACTTC. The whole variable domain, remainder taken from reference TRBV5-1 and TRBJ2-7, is KAGVTQTPRYLIKTRGQQVTLSCSPISGHRSVSWYQQTPGQGLQFLFEYFSETQRNKGNFPGRFSGRQFSNSRSEMNVSTLELGDSALYLCASSLATNEQYFGPGTRLTVT.

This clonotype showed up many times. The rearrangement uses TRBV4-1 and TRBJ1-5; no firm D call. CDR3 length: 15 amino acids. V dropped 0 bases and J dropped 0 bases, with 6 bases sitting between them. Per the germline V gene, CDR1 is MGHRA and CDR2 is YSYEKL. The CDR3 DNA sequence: TGCGCCAGCAGCCAAGATCCCTTTAGCAATCAGCCCCAGCATTTT. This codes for CASSQDPFSNQPQHF.

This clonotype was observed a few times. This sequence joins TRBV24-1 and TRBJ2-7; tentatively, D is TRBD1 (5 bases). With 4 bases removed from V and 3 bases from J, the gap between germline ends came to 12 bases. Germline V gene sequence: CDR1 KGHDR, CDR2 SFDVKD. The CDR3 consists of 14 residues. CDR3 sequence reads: CATSEAGKSYEQYF. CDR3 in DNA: TGTGCCACCAGTGAGGCAGGGAAAAGCTACGAGCAGTACTTC.

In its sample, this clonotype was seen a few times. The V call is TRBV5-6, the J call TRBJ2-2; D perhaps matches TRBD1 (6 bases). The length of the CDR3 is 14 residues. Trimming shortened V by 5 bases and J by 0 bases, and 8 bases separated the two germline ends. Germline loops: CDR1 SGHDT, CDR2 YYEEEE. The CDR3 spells CASRRTANTGELFF. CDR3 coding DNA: TGTGCCAGCAGGCGGACAGCGAACACCGGGGAGCTGTTTTTT.

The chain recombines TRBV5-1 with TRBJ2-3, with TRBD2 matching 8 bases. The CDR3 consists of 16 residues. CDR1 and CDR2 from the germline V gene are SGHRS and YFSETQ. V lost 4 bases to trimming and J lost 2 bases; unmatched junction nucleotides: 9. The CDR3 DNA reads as TGCGCCAGCAGCCCTCGGGAGCGGGGGAACACAGATACGCAGTATTTT. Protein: CASSPRERGNTDTQYF.

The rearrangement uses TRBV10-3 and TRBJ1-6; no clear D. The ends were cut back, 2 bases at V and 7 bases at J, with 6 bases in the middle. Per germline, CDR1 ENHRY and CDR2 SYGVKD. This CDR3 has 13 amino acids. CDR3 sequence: CAISEDKNSPLHF. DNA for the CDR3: TGTGCCATCAGTGAGGACAAAAATTCACCCCTCCACTTT.

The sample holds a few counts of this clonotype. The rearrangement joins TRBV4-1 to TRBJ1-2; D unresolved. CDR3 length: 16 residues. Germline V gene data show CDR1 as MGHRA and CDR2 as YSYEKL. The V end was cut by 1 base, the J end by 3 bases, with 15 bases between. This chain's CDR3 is CASSQGDGEEDYGYTF. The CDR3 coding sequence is TGCGCCAGCAGCCAAGGAGACGGGGAAGAGGACTATGGCTACACCTTC.

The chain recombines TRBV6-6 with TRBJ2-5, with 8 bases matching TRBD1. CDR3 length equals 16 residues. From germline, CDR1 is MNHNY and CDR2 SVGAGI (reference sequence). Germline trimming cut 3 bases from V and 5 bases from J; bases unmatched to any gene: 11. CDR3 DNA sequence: TGTGCCAGCAGTTATGGCGGACAGGGTTATATCGAGACCCAGTACTTC. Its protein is CASSYGGQGYIETQYF.

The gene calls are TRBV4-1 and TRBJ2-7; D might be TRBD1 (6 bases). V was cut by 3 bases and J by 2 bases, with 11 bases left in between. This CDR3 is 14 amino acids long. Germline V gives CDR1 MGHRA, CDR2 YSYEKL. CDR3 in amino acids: CASSHEQGAYEQYF. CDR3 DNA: TGCGCCAGCAGCCATGAACAGGGTGCCTACGAGCAGTACTTC.

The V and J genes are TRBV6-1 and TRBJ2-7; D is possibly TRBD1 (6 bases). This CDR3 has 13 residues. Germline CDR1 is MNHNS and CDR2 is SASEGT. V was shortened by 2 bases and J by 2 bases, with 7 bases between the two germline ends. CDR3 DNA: TGTGCCAGCAGTGAATGGGGGCCCTACGAGCAGTACTTC. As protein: CASSEWGPYEQYF.

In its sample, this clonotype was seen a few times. The CDR3 DNA follows: TGCGCCAGCAGCTCGTATTCGGGACATATGAACACTGAAGCTTTCTTT. Translating it yields CASSSYSGHMNTEAFF. The chain employs TRBV5-1 and TRBJ1-1; possibly TRBD1 for D (6 bases). CDR1 is SGHRS, CDR2 YFSETQ, per germline. V was trimmed by 3 bases and J by 0 bases, leaving 15 bases between them. The CDR3 totals 16 residues.

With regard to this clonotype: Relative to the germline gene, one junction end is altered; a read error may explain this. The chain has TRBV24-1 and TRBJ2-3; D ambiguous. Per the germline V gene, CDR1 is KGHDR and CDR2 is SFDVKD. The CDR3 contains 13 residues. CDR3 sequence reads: CATSVSATATQYF. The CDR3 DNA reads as TGTGCCACCAGTGTATCGGCTACAGCTACGCAGTATTTT.

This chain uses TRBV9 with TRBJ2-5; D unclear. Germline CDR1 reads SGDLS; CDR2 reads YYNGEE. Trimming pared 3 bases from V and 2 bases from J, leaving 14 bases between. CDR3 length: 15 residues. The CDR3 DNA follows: TGTGCCAGCAGCGACAACAATGTCCCGCAAGAGACCCAGTACTTC. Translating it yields CASSDNNVPQETQYF.

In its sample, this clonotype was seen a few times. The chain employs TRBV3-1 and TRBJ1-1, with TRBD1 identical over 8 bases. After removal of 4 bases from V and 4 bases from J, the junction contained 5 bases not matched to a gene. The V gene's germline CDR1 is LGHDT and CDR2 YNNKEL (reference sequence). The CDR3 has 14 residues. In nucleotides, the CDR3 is TGTGCCAGCAGCCTTCGGGACAGGAGCACTGAAGCTTTCTTT. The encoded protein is CASSLRDRSTEAFF. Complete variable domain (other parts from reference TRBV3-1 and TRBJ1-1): DTAVSQTPKYLVTQMGNDKSIKCEQNLGHDTMYWYKQDSKKFLKIMFSYNNKELIINETVPNRFSPKSPDKAHLNLHINSLELGDSAVYFCASSLRDRSTEAFFGQGTRLTVV.

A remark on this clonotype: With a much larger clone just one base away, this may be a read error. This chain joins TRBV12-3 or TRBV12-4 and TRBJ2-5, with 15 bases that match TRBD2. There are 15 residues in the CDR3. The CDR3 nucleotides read TGTGCCAGCAGTGGACTAGCGGGGGGGCTGGAGACCCAGTGCTTC. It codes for CASSGLAGGLETQCF.

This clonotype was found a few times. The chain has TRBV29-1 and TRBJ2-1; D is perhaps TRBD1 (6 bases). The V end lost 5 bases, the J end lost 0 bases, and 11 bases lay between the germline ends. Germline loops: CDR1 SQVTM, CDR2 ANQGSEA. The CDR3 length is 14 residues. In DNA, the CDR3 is TGCAGCGTTTGGGGGCGGCACTCCTACAATGAGCAGTTCTTC. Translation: CSVWGRHSYNEQFF.

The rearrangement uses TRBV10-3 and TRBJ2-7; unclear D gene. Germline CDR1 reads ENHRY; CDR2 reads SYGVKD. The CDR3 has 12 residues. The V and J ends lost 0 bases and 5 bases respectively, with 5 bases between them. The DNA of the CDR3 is TGTGCCATCAGTGAGTCGGGTCACGAGCAGTACTTC. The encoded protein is CAISESGHEQYF.

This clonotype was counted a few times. The CDR3: CASSLVGNPEAFF. In nucleotides, the CDR3 is TGTGCCAGCAGCTTAGTTGGTAACCCTGAAGCTTTCTTT. The chain carries TRBV7-6 and TRBJ1-1; no definite D call. The CDR3 has 13 amino acids. Trimming stripped 1 base from V and 6 bases from J, with 9 bases between. Germline assignment: CDR1 SGHVS and CDR2 FNYEAQ.

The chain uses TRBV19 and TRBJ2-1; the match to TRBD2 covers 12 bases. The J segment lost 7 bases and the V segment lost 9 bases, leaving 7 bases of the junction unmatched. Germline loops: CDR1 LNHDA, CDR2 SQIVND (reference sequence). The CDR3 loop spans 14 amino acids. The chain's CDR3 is CASRLAGAGNEQFF. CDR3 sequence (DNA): TGTGCCAGCCGACTAGCGGGGGCCGGAAATGAGCAGTTCTTC.

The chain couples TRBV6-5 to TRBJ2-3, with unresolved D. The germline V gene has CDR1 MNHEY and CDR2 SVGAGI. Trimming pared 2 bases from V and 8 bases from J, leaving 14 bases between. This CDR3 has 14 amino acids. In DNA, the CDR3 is TGTGCCAGCAGTTACAATTACCTTGGCGGTACGCAGTATTTT. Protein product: CASSYNYLGGTQYF.

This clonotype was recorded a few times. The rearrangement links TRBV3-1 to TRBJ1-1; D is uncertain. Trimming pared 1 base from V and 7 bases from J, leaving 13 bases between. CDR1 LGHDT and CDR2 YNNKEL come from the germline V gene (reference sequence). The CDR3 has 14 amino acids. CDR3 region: CASSQVGNGGEAFF. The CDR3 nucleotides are TGTGCCAGCAGCCAAGTAGGTAATGGAGGTGAAGCTTTCTTT.

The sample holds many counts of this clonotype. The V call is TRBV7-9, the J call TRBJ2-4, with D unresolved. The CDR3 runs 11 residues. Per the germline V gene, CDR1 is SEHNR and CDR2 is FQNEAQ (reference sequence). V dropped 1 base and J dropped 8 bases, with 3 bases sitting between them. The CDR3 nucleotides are TGTGCCAGCAGCTTAGAATACATTCAGTACTTC. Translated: CASSLEYIQYF.

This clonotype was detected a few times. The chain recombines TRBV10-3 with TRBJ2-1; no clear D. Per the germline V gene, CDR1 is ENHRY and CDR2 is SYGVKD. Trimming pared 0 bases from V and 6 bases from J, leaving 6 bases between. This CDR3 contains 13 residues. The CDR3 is CAISESDFNEQFF. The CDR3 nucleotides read TGTGCCATCAGTGAGTCGGATTTCAATGAGCAGTTCTTC.